This T cell receptor (beta chain) came from a study of glioma-infiltrating T cells. Germline V gene lookup returns CDR1 KGHDR and CDR2 SFDVKD. The V end was cut by 7 bases, the J end by 0 bases, with 8 bases between. The CDR3 totals 13 residues. Remarks on this clonotype: The antigen is not known.

The iRepertoire nested amplicon-rescue multiplex PCR amplified TCR alpha and beta CDR3s from RNA. Tissue mRNA or PBMC total RNA, roughly 90-450 ng, went into one-step reverse transcription and amplification. MiXCR, applied by TCRdb to the multiplex PCR reads, yields one record per CDR3 protein. The sample holds about 130,000 distinct CDR3 sequences, around 25% seen once. General observations from the study: Above-expected tissue-blood divergence occurred in all gliomas, most in low-grade ones. Tissue and blood shared very few CDR3 sequences.

Input material: glioma tissue, nonneoplastic brain tissue, or PBMCs (not recorded which). The chain has TRBV24-1 and TRBJ1-1; tentatively, D is TRBD1 (6 bases). This clonotype was obtained from a human donor with low-grade glioma or glioblastoma, undergoing nonglioma brain surgery, or in good health (not recorded which). The CDR3: CATSDRMNTEAFF. CDR3 nucleotide sequence: TGTGCCACCAGCGACAGGATGAACACTGAAGCTTTCTTT.